Below are 17 T cell receptor beta chains sequenced from a single sample in a study of blood T cells in healthy people across ages (dated by TCRdb to between 2014 and 2017). The library relied on 5' RACE. The run used an Illumina HiSeq 2500. A second PCR of roughly 6 to 12 cycles was performed with a sample-barcoded 5' primer and a J-beta primer mix. The public reads were reanalyzed by TCRdb: fastp trimming at Q25, MiXCR alignment, in-frame beta chains only. A single entry per CDR3 protein holds the most common genes and DNA from its merged rows. Recorded for this sample are 1.5 million to 2 million distinct CDR3 sequences; around half of them occurred a single time. The ten largest clones capture less than 2.5% of the sample. The sequenced material came from blood. These receptors were taken from a woman in her thirties or forties in good health.

The J gene is TRBJ1-6, the V gene TRBV28, with TRBD1 matching over 8 bases. CDR3 length: 15 residues. V was clipped by 3 bases and J by 8 bases; unmatched bases: 6. The germline gives CDR1 MDHEN, CDR2 SYDVKM. The CDR3 DNA reads as TGTGCCAGCAGTTTTATGGACAGGGTATATTCACCCCTCCACTTT. Encoded protein: CASSFMDRVYSPLHF.

CDR3 DNA sequence: TGTGCCAGCAGTCTCACCGGGACTAGCGGGGGAGGCGAGCAGTACTTC. It translates to CASSLTGTSGGGEQYF. The rearrangement links TRBV6-5 to TRBJ2-5; 14 bases align to TRBD2. The DNA end is a closer match to TRBJ2-7, so the J assignment may be wrong. There are 16 residues in the CDR3. The V gene's germline CDR1 is MNHEY and CDR2 SVGAGI.

This clonotype was observed a single time. Mismatch with germline at one junction end may stem from a read error. The chain is built from TRBV7-2 and TRBJ2-1; D possibly matches TRBD1 or TRBD2 (5 bases each). This CDR3 is built from 15 residues. CDR1 SGHTA and CDR2 FQGNSA come from the germline V gene. The CDR3 loop reads CVSSVAAGTFNEQFF. The CDR3, as DNA: TGTGTCAGCAGCGTAGCCGCCGGGACCTTCAATGAGCAGTTCTTC.

This clonotype was picked up a small number of times. The rearrangement uses TRBV4-2 and TRBJ2-7; TRBD2 agrees at 9 bases. From germline, CDR1 is LGHNA and CDR2 YNFKEQ. The CDR3 spans 18 residues. Germline trimming cut 0 bases from V and 3 bases from J; bases unmatched to any gene: 12. CDR3 loop: CASSQDSPGAGGSYEQYF. The CDR3 DNA is TGTGCCAGCAGCCAAGATTCGCCGGGGGCGGGGGGGAGCTACGAGCAGTACTTC.

In its sample, this clonotype was seen a few times. The DNA of the CDR3 is TGTGCCAGCAGCTTAACGGGCCAGGGACTAGCGGGGGGGCTTGTTACAGATACGCAGTATTTT. It codes for CASSLTGQGLAGGLVTDTQYF. The chain uses TRBV7-3 and TRBJ2-3; 16 nucleotides agree with TRBD2. V gave up 0 bases and J gave up 3 bases; unmatched junction bases: 12. Germline V gene data show CDR1 as SGHTA and CDR2 as FQGTGA. This CDR3 region has 21 residues. The full variable domain, its missing parts supplied by reference TRBV7-3 and TRBJ2-3, is GAGVSQTPSNKVTEKGKYVELRCDPISGHTALYWYRQSLGQGPEFLIYFQGTGAADDSGLPNDRFFAVRPEGSVSTLKIQRTERGDSAVYLCASSLTGQGLAGGLVTDTQYFGPGTRLTVL.

The CDR3 DNA is TGTGCCAGCAGCGTAGCCCCAGTGTCCGGGGAGACCCAGTACTTC. Its translation: CASSVAPVSGETQYF. The chain couples TRBV9 to TRBJ2-5, with no clear D. The CDR3 spans 15 residues. Germline CDR1 reads SGDLS; CDR2 reads YYNGEE. The germline V and J ends were trimmed by 0 bases and 5 bases, with 14 bases remaining between them.

V usage is TRBV12-3 or TRBV12-4 and J usage is TRBJ1-2; 7 bases fit TRBD1. The ends lost 5 bases at V and 1 base at J; junction bases unmatched: 10. There are 16 residues in the CDR3. CDR3: CASSAQSGQSNYGYTF. CDR3 in DNA: TGTGCCAGCAGTGCACAGTCGGGACAGAGTAACTATGGCTACACCTTC.

The rearrangement uses TRBV27 and TRBJ1-2; D remains unclear. Germline loops: CDR1 MNHEY, CDR2 SMNVEV (reference sequence). Trimming stripped 1 base from V and 2 bases from J, with 14 bases between. This CDR3 has 16 amino acids. The CDR3 reads CASSLFFPGTNYGYTF. CDR3 nucleotides: TGTGCCAGCAGTTTATTTTTCCCGGGTACCAACTATGGCTACACCTTC.

Only a few counts were recorded for this clonotype. The chain carries TRBV4-2 and TRBJ2-4, with 12 bases aligning to TRBD2. The CDR3 covers 16 residues. Unmatched junction bases numbered 3, after V lost 0 bases and J lost 6 bases. Germline CDR1 reads LGHNA; CDR2 reads YNFKEQ. In nucleotides, the CDR3 is TGTGCCAGCAGCCAAGAACTAGCGGGGGGCCCAAACATTCAGTACTTC. It codes for CASSQELAGGPNIQYF.

This clonotype turned up a few times. DNA of the CDR3: TGTGCCAGCAGTAAACTAGCGGGGGTAGACAATGAGCAGTTCTTC. Encoded protein: CASSKLAGVDNEQFF. J is TRBJ2-1 and V is TRBV6-5; 11 nucleotides agree with TRBD2. CDR3 length: 15 amino acids. The V gene end was trimmed by 5 bases and the J gene end by 5 bases; junction bases not matched to a gene: 5. Germline V gives CDR1 MNHEY, CDR2 SVGAGI.

This clonotype appeared a few times. The chain recombines TRBV10-2 with TRBJ2-7; a weak D match, TRBD1 (5 bases). V was pared by 0 bases and J by 5 bases, with 14 bases between. This CDR3 has 15 residues. CDR1 is WSHSY, CDR2 SAAADI, per germline. The CDR3 sequence: CASSESGRVSDEQYF. The DNA for the CDR3 is TGCGCCAGCAGTGAGTCGGGCAGGGTGTCCGACGAGCAGTACTTC.

The rearrangement uses TRBV12-3 or TRBV12-4 and TRBJ1-2, with D possibly matching TRBD1 (6 bases). Trimming removed 3 bases from V and 4 bases from J, with 15 bases in between. CDR3 length: 15 residues. The CDR3 nucleotides are TGTGCCAGCAGTTTTTATCGGGGGGCGGGCTATGGCTACACCTTC. It specifies CASSFYRGAGYGYTF.

This clonotype came up a few times. This chain links TRBV20-1 with TRBJ2-1, with 16 bases lining up with TRBD2. The length of the CDR3 is 19 residues. Germline CDR1 and CDR2: DFQATT and SNEGSKA (reference sequence). The junction had 12 bases not matched to a gene; V was cut back by 1 base and J by 6 bases. CDR3 amino acids: CSARVGGGLAGGRPNEQFF. The CDR3, as DNA: TGCAGTGCTAGAGTTGGTGGGGGACTAGCGGGGGGGCGCCCCAATGAGCAGTTCTTC.

This clonotype was seen a few times. This chain connects TRBV4-3 to TRBJ1-5, with D possibly TRBD1 on 6 matching bases. The CDR3 is 16 residues long. CDR1 and CDR2 (germline): LGHNA, YSLEER. V shed 2 bases and J shed 6 bases, with 17 bases lying between them. CDR3 residues: CASSQIGGPHAQPQHF. In nucleotides, the CDR3 is TGCGCCAGCAGCCAAATAGGGGGGCCCCATGCTCAGCCCCAGCATTTT.

There are a few counts of this clonotype. The chain is built from TRBV27 and TRBJ2-1, with D possibly matching TRBD1 (6 bases). Germline V gene lookup returns CDR1 MNHEY and CDR2 SMNVEV (reference sequence). The CDR3 runs to 17 residues. V dropped 6 bases and J dropped 4 bases, with 22 bases sitting between them. The CDR3 spells CASRRYARQEGYNEQFF. The CDR3 nucleotides are TGTGCCAGCAGACGCTACGCTCGACAGGAAGGGTACAATGAGCAGTTCTTC.

The V and J genes are TRBV27 and TRBJ2-7; D gene uncertain. Germline CDR1 MNHEY, CDR2 SMNVEV (reference sequence). With 7 bases removed from V and 7 bases from J, the gap between germline ends came to 20 bases. This CDR3 has 14 amino acids. The DNA of the CDR3 is TGTGCCAGCACTTTCTATCCGGTCAGTGGGGAGCAGTACTTC. This gives the protein CASTFYPVSGEQYF.

This clonotype has a handful of counts. The V gene is TRBV5-6, the J gene TRBJ2-7, with 12 bases aligning to TRBD2. This CDR3 has 19 residues. Trimming took 2 bases from V and 4 from J; bases not matched to a gene: 16. CDR1 and CDR2 (germline): SGHDT, YYEEEE. CDR3 loop: CASSFAPSGGAPVFYEQYF. The CDR3 DNA is TGTGCCAGCAGCTTTGCCCCTAGCGGGGGGGCCCCAGTCTTTTACGAGCAGTACTTC.